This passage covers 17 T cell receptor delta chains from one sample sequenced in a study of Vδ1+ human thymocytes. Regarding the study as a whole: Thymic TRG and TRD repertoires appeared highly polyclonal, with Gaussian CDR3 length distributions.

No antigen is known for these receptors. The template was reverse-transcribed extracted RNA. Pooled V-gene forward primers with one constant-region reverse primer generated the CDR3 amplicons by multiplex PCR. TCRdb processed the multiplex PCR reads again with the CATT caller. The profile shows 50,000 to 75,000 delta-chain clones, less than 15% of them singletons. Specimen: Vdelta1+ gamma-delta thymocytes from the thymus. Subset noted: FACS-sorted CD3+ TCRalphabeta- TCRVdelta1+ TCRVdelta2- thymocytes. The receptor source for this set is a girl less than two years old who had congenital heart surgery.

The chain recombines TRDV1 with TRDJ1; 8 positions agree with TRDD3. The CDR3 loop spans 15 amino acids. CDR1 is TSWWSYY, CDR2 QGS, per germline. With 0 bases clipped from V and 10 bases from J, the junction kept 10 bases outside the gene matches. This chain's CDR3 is CALGELISGGRGLIF. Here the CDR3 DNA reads TGTGCTCTTGGGGAACTAATTTCTGGGGGAAGAGGACTCATCTTT.

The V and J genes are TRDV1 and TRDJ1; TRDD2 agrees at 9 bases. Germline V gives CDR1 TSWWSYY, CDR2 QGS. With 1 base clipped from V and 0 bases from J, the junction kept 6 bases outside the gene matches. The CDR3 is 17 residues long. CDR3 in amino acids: CALGEPPSYPYTDKLIF. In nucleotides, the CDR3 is TGTGCTCTTGGGGAACCCCCTTCCTACCCGTACACCGATAAACTCATCTTT.

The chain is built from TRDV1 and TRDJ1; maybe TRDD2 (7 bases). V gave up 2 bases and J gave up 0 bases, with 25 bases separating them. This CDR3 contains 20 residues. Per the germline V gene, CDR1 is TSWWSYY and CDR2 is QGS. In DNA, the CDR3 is TGTGCTCTTGGGGAAGTTCCTACGCCCTTTTACTGGGAGTACACCGATAAACTCATCTTT. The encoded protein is CALGEVPTPFYWEYTDKLIF.

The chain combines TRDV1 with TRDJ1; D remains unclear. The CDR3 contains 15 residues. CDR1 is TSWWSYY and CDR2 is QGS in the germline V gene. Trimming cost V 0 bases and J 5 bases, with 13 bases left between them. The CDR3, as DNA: TGTGCTCTTGGGGAACTACGTAGTCCCAGAGATAAACTCATCTTT. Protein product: CALGELRSPRDKLIF.

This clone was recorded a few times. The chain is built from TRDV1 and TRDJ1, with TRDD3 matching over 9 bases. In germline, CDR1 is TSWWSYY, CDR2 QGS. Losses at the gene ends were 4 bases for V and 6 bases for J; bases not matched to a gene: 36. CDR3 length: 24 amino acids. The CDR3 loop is CALGVHQHSFAGLGEITYPYKLIF. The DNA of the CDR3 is TGTGCTCTTGGGGTCCACCAACATTCCTTTGCAGGACTGGGGGAGATAACCTACCCCTATAAACTCATCTTT.

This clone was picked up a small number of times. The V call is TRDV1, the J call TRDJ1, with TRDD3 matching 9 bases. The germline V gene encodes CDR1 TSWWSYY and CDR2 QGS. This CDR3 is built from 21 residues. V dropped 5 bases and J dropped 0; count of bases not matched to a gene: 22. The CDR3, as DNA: TGTGCTCTTGGGAAGCCTGACTTTACTGGGGGACCCCTAAGGTACACCGATAAACTCATCTTT. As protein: CALGKPDFTGGPLRYTDKLIF.

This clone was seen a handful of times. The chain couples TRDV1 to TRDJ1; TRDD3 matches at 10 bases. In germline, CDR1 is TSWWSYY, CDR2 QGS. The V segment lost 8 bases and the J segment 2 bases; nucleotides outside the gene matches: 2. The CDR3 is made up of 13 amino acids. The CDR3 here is CALILGDTDKLIF. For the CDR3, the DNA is TGTGCTCTTATACTGGGGGATACCGATAAACTCATCTTT.

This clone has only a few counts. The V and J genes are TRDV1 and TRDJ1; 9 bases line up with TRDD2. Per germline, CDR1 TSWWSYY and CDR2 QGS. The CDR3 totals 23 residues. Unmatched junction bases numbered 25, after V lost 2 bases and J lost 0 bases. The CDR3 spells CALGESLSLPTGGGTTYTDKLIF. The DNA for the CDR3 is TGTGCTCTTGGGGAATCTCTCAGCCTTCCTACCGGGGGGGGGACGACGTACACCGATAAACTCATCTTT.

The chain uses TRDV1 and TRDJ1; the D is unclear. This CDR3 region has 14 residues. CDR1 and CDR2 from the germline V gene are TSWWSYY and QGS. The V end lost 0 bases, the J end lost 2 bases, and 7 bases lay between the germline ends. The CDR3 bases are TGTGCTCTTGGGGAACTAGAACGGACCGATAAACTCATCTTT. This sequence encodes CALGELERTDKLIF.

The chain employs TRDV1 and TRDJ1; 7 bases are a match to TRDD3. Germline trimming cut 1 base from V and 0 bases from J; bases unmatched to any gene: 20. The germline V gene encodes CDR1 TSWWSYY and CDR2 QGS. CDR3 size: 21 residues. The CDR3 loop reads CALGERGPEYWGPLYTDKLIF. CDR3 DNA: TGTGCTCTTGGGGAACGGGGCCCCGAATACTGGGGACCTCTGTACACCGATAAACTCATCTTT.

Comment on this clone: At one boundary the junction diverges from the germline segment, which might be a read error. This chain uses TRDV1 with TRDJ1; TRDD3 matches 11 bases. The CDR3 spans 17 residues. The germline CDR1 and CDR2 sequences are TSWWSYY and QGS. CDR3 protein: CALGKLGGYGEPDKLIF. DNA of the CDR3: TGTGCTCTTGGGAAACTTGGGGGATACGGCGAGCCCGATAAACTCATCTTT.

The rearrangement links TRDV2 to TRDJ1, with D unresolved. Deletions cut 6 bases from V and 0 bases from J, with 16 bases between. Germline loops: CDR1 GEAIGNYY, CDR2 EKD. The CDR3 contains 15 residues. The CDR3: CACSNDAAYTDKLIF. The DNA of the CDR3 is TGTGCCTGTTCCAACGACGCAGCCTACACCGATAAACTCATCTTT.

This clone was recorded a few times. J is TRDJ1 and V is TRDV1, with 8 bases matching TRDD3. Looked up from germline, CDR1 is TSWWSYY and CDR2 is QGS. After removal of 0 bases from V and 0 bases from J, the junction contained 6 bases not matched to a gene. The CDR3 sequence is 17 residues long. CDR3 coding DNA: TGTGCTCTTGGGGAACTCCGGGATACGGGGTACACCGATAAACTCATCTTT. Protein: CALGELRDTGYTDKLIF.

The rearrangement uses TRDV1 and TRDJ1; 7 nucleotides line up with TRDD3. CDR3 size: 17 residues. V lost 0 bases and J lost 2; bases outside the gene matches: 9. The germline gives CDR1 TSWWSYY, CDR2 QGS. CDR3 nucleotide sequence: TGTGCTCTTGGGGAACTTATCCGGGGGATTTGGACCGATAAACTCATCTTT. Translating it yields CALGELIRGIWTDKLIF.

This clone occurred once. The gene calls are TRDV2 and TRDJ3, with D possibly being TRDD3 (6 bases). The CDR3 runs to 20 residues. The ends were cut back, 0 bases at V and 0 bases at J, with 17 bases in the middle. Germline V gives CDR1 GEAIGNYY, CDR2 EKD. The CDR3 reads CACDTTRGGDCSWDTRQMFF. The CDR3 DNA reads TGTGCCTGTGACACCACCCGGGGGGGGGACTGCTCCTGGGACACCCGACAGATGTTTTTC.

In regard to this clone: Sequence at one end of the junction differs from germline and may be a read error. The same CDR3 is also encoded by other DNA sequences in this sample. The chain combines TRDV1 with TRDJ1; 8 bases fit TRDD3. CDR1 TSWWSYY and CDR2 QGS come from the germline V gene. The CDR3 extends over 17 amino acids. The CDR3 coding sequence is TGTGCTCTTACTGCCCTGACTGGGGGGGGATCGACCGACAAACTCATCTTT. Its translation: CALTALTGGGSTDKLIF.

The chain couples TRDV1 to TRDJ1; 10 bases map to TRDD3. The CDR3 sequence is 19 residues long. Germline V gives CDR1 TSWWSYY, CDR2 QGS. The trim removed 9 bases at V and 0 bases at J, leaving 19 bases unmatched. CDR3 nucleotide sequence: TGTGCTCTCCCATCGACTGGGGGATCGGGGCGGTTGGACACCGATAAACTCATCTTT. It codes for CALPSTGGSGRLDTDKLIF.